The entry below describes one T cell receptor (beta chain). No antigen is known for it. Clones were sequenced by immunoSEQ multiplex PCR, and TCRdb holds only the in-frame ones, with some missing. The sample lists about 140,000 clones; less than 95% were seen once. Germline CDR1 and CDR2: SGHTA and FQGNSA. Trimming stripped 1 base from V and 2 bases from J, with 17 bases between. This CDR3 is built from 17 residues. The sample originates from a study of T cell responses to AZD1222 COVID-19 vaccine. Study results and caveats: Once two AZD1222 doses were given, Spike-specific TCR breadth and depth went up.

This chain joins TRBV7-2 and TRBJ1-2; possibly TRBD1 for D (5 bases). The clonotype comes from an adult who received the AZD1222 COVID-19 vaccine. Material: peripheral blood, obtained 28 days after the second AZD1222 dose. CDR3 in DNA: TGTGCCAGCAGCTTAGTCATACGCGGACACTCAAACTATGGCTACACCTTC. This encodes CASSLVIRGHSNYGYTF.